This entry lists 19 T cell receptor beta chains sequenced from one sample in a study of vaccination and CD4 T cells after COVID-19. Treatment described: approximately 9-day PBMC culture with coronavirus spike peptide pools or control peptides (ViraFEST assay). The collection of CD4+ T cells from the unexposed donor took place before the COVID-19 pandemic (2011-2018). These TCRs are of unknown antigen specificity. The Oncomine TCR Beta short-read assay generated sequence data from the DNA of cultured CD4+ T cells. Via MiXCR, TCRdb re-called the PCR reads, giving one row per CDR3 protein. This table has 1,000 or so distinct CDR3 sequences, 15% to 20% appearing once. Sequencing was performed on CD4+ T cells from blood, cultured in vitro. The receptors shown here come from a human donor in good health.

This chain joins TRBV30 and TRBJ2-3; D uncertain. This CDR3 has 14 amino acids. Trimming took 8 bases from V and 6 from J, leaving 21 bases between them. Germline V lookup: CDR1 GTSNPN, CDR2 SVGIG (reference sequence). CDR3 sequence reads: CARTGPSSADTQYF. CDR3 DNA sequence: TGTGCCCGGACCGGGCCGTCGAGTGCGGATACGCAGTATTTT.

This clonotype was detected only a few times. The V call is TRBV6-1, the J call TRBJ2-7; 9 bases are a match to TRBD2. There are 14 residues in the CDR3. In germline, CDR1 is MNHNS, CDR2 SASEGT. The ends lost 3 bases at V and 6 bases at J; junction bases unmatched: 6. The CDR3 coding sequence is TGTGCCAGCAGTGAGCCGCGGGGGGGCCGCGAGCAGTACTTC. Encoded protein: CASSEPRGGREQYF.

The chain has TRBV20-1 and TRBJ2-1; 8 bases are shared with TRBD1. The V segment lost 0 bases and the J segment 2 bases; nucleotides outside the gene matches: 6. From germline, CDR1 is DFQATT and CDR2 SNEGSKA (reference sequence). The CDR3 runs 16 residues. The CDR3 DNA follows: TGCAGTGCTAGAGATGAGGTGACAGGGGCCTACAATGAGCAGTTCTTC. Translated: CSARDEVTGAYNEQFF.

Within the sample, this clonotype is medium-sized. The rearrangement uses TRBV6-5 and TRBJ2-5, with 11 bases aligning to TRBD2. After removal of 0 bases from V and 2 bases from J, the junction contained 8 bases not matched to a gene. Looked up from germline, CDR1 is MNHEY and CDR2 is SVGAGI. The CDR3 runs to 18 residues. CDR3 protein: CASSYSTSGSRLQETQYF. The CDR3 DNA sequence: TGTGCCAGCAGTTACTCCACTAGCGGGAGTCGGCTTCAAGAGACCCAGTACTTC.

This clonotype turned up a few times. V usage is TRBV18 and J usage is TRBJ1-2; D gene uncertain. This CDR3 region has 13 residues. V was pared by 2 bases and J by 8 bases, with 12 bases between. Germline lookup yields CDR1 KGHSH and CDR2 LQKENI. The CDR3 region has the DNA TGTGCCAGCTCACCAGCCTCGGACGGAGGCTACACCTTC. Protein sequence: CASSPASDGGYTF.

This clonotype was counted a few times. The chain employs TRBV4-1 and TRBJ2-7; 7 nucleotides match TRBD2. The J segment lost 3 bases and the V segment lost 1 base, leaving 3 bases of the junction unmatched. The germline V gene has CDR1 MGHRA and CDR2 YSYEKL. This CDR3 spans 14 amino acids. DNA of the CDR3: TGCGCCAGCAGCCAAGGCTCGGGGGGCTACGAGCAGTACTTC. Amino acid sequence: CASSQGSGGYEQYF.

Sample share makes this clonotype medium-sized. The chain combines TRBV7-8 with TRBJ1-4; the D is unclear. Germline CDR1 is SGHVS and CDR2 is FQNEAQ. V was shortened by 1 base and J by 10 bases, with 7 bases between the two germline ends. The CDR3 has 12 residues. The CDR3 DNA is TGTGCCAGCAGCTTAGTAGAGGGAAAACTGTTTTTT. Translated, it gives CASSLVEGKLFF.

The chain couples TRBV7-9 to TRBJ2-1; D is perhaps TRBD1 (5 bases). V gave up 5 bases and J gave up 9 bases, with 23 bases separating them. There are 16 residues in the CDR3. Per the germline V gene, CDR1 is SEHNR and CDR2 is FQNEAQ (reference sequence). The CDR3 DNA is TGTGCCAGCAGCCCGTTGGGGCCCGCCAACTCAGGTGAGCAGTTCTTC. It codes for CASSPLGPANSGEQFF.

In its sample, this clonotype was seen a few times. V is TRBV29-1 and J is TRBJ2-3; TRBD1 might be the D (6 bases). The CDR3 loop spans 16 amino acids. Trimming took off 2 bases at V and 5 bases at J, with 20 bases between the two ends. Per germline, CDR1 SQVTM and CDR2 ANQGSEA. CDR3 residues: CSVERGAGAGVDTQYF. CDR3 sequence (DNA): TGCAGCGTTGAACGTGGGGCAGGGGCAGGAGTAGATACGCAGTATTTT.

This clonotype is medium-sized (0.01 to 0.1%) in the sample. The chain joins TRBV28 to TRBJ1-1; D is unresolved. CDR1 and CDR2 (germline): MDHEN, SYDVKM. Trimming removed 2 bases at V and 5 bases at J, with 15 bases between. This CDR3 has 15 amino acids. The CDR3 DNA reads TGTGCCAGCAGTTTAGGTGGGCAGTCGTGGACTGAAGCTTTCTTT. Protein sequence: CASSLGGQSWTEAFF.

Within the sample, this clonotype is large (0.1 to 1%). This sequence joins TRBV24-1 and TRBJ1-5; tentatively, D is TRBD1 (5 bases). V lost 6 bases to trimming and J lost 2 bases, with 13 bases between them. The germline CDR1 and CDR2 sequences are KGHDR and SFDVKD. The CDR3 runs 15 residues. CDR3: CATSRGEWGNQPQHF. The CDR3 nucleotides are TGTGCCACCAGTCGGGGGGAATGGGGCAATCAGCCCCAGCATTTT.

This clonotype was seen only a few times. The chain has TRBV9 and TRBJ1-2; TRBD1 matches 11 bases. Losses at the gene ends were 4 bases for V and 3 bases for J; bases not matched to a gene: 2. This CDR3 contains 14 residues. Germline CDR1 is SGDLS and CDR2 is YYNGEE. The CDR3 region has the DNA TGTGCCAGCAGCAAGGGACAGGGGGACTATGGCTACACCTTC. Its translation is CASSKGQGDYGYTF.

In this sample, this clonotype is medium-sized. This chain uses TRBV2 with TRBJ1-2; perhaps TRBD1 as D (5 bases). The CDR3 totals 13 residues. With 6 bases removed from V and 2 bases from J, the gap between germline ends came to 10 bases. CDR1 SNHLY and CDR2 FYNNEI come from the germline V gene. This CDR3 is CASSSQVNYGYTF. The CDR3 DNA follows: TGTGCCAGCAGCTCACAGGTCAACTATGGCTACACCTTC.

This clonotype was seen a handful of times. The CDR3 spells CASSRENNQGGQETQYF. The CDR3 DNA is TGTGCCAGCAGCCGGGAGAACAACCAGGGGGGACAAGAGACCCAGTACTTC. The chain joins TRBV9 to TRBJ2-5; D is perhaps TRBD1 (7 bases). The CDR3 contains 17 residues. Germline V gene sequence: CDR1 SGDLS, CDR2 YYNGEE. The V gene lost 4 bases and the J gene lost 2 bases, with 21 bases spanning the gap.

The V call is TRBV5-1, the J call TRBJ2-5; 11 bases agree with TRBD2. In germline, CDR1 is SGHRS, CDR2 YFSETQ. J was trimmed by 3 bases and V by 4 bases; bases with no gene match: 2. This CDR3 has 14 amino acids. The DNA for the CDR3 is TGCGCCAGCAGCCAGGGACTAGCGGAAGAGACCCAGTACTTC. This codes for CASSQGLAEETQYF. The entire variable domain, with the rest obtained from reference TRBV5-1 and TRBJ2-5, is as follows: KAGVTQTPRYLIKTRGQQVTLSCSPISGHRSVSWYQQTPGQGLQFLFEYFSETQRNKGNFPGRFSGRQFSNSRSEMNVSTLELGDSALYLCASSQGLAEETQYFGPGTRLLVL.

This clonotype occurred a few times. The chain uses TRBV5-4 and TRBJ2-5, with 8 bases identical to TRBD1. Germline CDR1 SGHNT, CDR2 YYREEE (reference sequence). The CDR3 has 14 residues. V lost 4 bases, J lost 4 bases, and 6 bases stayed unmatched. CDR3 loop: CASSLDRGLETQYF. The CDR3 DNA follows: TGTGCCAGCAGCCTAGACAGGGGACTAGAGACCCAGTACTTC.

Sample share makes this clonotype medium-sized. The CDR3 protein is CASSERETGYQPQHF. The DNA of the CDR3 is TGTGCCAGCAGTGAAAGGGAGACAGGGTATCAGCCCCAGCATTTT. The genes are TRBV6-1 and TRBJ1-5, with 7 positions matching TRBD1. Per the germline V gene, CDR1 is MNHNS and CDR2 is SASEGT. The CDR3 has 15 residues. V was pared by 2 bases and J by 5 bases, with 6 bases of the junction left unmatched.

This clonotype qualifies as medium-sized. The chain carries TRBV6-1 and TRBJ2-2, with D possibly matching TRBD1 (6 bases). Per germline, CDR1 MNHNS and CDR2 SASEGT. There are 14 residues in the CDR3. Deletions cut 4 bases from V and 6 bases from J, with 12 bases between. This chain's CDR3 is CASSARQVPGELFF. Written as DNA, the CDR3 is TGTGCCAGCAGTGCCCGACAGGTCCCCGGGGAGCTGTTTTTT.

The gene calls are TRBV7-8 and TRBJ1-4; D might be TRBD1 (5 bases). The CDR3 contains 16 residues. Germline values: CDR1 SGHVS, CDR2 FQNEAQ. The V end was cut by 4 bases, the J end by 6 bases, with 18 bases between. The CDR3, as DNA: TGTGCCAGCAGCTCAACGATCGGGACGGGTGATGAAAAACTGTTTTTT. Translated: CASSSTIGTGDEKLFF. Using reference TRBV7-8 and TRBJ1-4 for the parts outside the CDR3, the full variable domain is GAGVSQSPRYKVAKRGQDVALRCDPISGHVSLFWYQQALGQGPEFLTYFQNEAQLDKSGLPSDRFFAERPEGSVSTLKIQRTQQEDSAVYLCASSSTIGTGDEKLFFGSGTQLSVL.